This T cell receptor beta chain is drawn from a study of blood T cell repertoires in COVID-19 (dated by TCRdb to about 2020). For the study in its entirety: Samples covering the acute and convalescent phases of COVID-19 were provided by collaborators in the United States, Italy and Spain. The material from the prospective study consisted of cDNA or gDNA derived from T cells, B-cell-depleted T cells, or PBMCs. The dataset comprised deeply sampled blood TCRbeta repertoires from subjects exposed to, actively infected with, or recovered from COVID-19. A freely available public database, intended as a resource for researchers studying the immune response to SARS-CoV-2, is where the repertoires were released. Samples were obtained from the ongoing ImmuneRACE study (first 160 participants) and from 1,254 subjects provided by 6 global collaborators. A de-identified subject ID, COVID-19 status, age in years and sex were almost always included in the sample metadata. Where HLA class I and class II types were available, the types were taken from metadata supplied by the sample provider, not from assay-based typing. Paper-wide results and their limitations: How much clinical and demographic metadata was included differed by source and by participant, and the metadata was provided uncurated.

V and J are truncated by 0 bases and 0 bases respectively, leaving an intervening sequence of 8 bases. There are 15 amino acids in the CDR3, from cysteine to phenylalanine inclusive. The sequence is cut down to CDR3 DNA, 45 bases in frame from base 1. From a lookup of the germline V gene, CDR1 and CDR2 are MNHEY and SVGAGI. There are a few counts of this clone. No cognate antigen has been identified for it. The sample holds no much larger clone one base away, and base qualities are not on file. One collaborating source in Seattle enrolled patients while the patients were actively infected and followed the patients over time throughout the course of disease. Whole blood was collected in K2EDTA tubes by collaborating institutions according to the institutions' own protocols. For TCRbeta analysis, collaborator samples were shipped as frozen whole blood, as isolated PBMCs, or as DNA extracted from either sample type.

TCRbeta CDR3 regions were amplified from genomic DNA using the immunoSEQ Assay, a bias-controlled multiplex PCR. Per the source publication's procedure: The number of nucleated cells in each sample was estimated by amplification of reference gene primers within the assay. Sequence reads were collapsed and filtered to measure the absolute abundance of every unique TCRbeta CDR3 rearrangement. For each sample, productive Simpson clonality was calculated as the square root of Simpson's diversity index across productive rearrangements. Held by TCRdb, this immuneACCESS table contains in-frame sequences only and omits some clones. Under half of the omission traces to an unresolved V gene where checked; the cause of the rest is unknown. The DNA was the basis for D and trimming; V, J and clone size are from that table. This sample comprises 250,000 to 350,000 clones, roughly 83% of them detected only once. Over 1.3% of the sample lies in the top ten.

The TCR sequence derives from a human donor with COVID-19, enrolled during active disease. The donor label of this sample is uncertain. Sequencing input: peripheral blood. The rearranged segments are TRBV6-5 and TRBJ1-1, with the D gene uncertain. The nucleotide sequence is TGTGCCAGCAGTTACTCGACTACCGTGAACACTGAAGCTTTCTTT. Its protein is CASSYSTTVNTEAFF.